Listed below are T cell receptor beta chains from one sample, sequenced in a study of human T cells and chemical hapten exposure. MiXCR, run by TCRdb on the RACE reads, gives a single entry per CDR3 protein. Here the sample spans 55,000 to 80,000 distinct CDR3 sequences, approximately 10% being singletons. Material: whole blood, obtained in connection with sensitization to the hapten diphenylcyclopropenone (DPC). These receptors were taken from a woman aged 30 to 39 with alopecia areata. Some clones in this sample may be carry-over from other donors' samples. Each CDR3 is given without its conserved first and last residue.

v_call	cdr3_aa
TRBV7-9	ASSRTTGYQETQY
TRBV7-2	ASSSVAATTDTQY
TRBV14	ASSQDLLYEQY
TRBV29-1	SAGRGGYNEQF
TRBV7-2	ASSFPGRNQPQH
TRBV7-3	ASSLGATGANVLT
TRBV28	ASNEVKYGYT
TRBV3-1	ASSPDGNYGYT
TRBV29-1	SVRRAIGGQY
TRBV27	ASTKTGAGTDTQY
TRBV5-1	ASSLDSGSHNEQF
TRBV27	ASSSTSQTQY
TRBV27	ASGLAGGPSYEQY
TRBV28	ASSTSGTPSNQPQH
TRBV7-8	ASSPPTNLYEQY
TRBV28	ASSLPGTAYEQY
TRBV5-4	ASSPGQWDEQF
TRBV5-4	ASSKREGLMTDTQY
TRBV6-6	ASSYSNPQEQY
TRBV6-2/TRBV6-3	ASSYSGGHYNEQF
TRBV21-1	ASSKPGQGAHALCSNQPQH
TRBV5-1	ASSAGTGNQPQH
TRBV20-1	SARVPQTHYEQY
TRBV12-3/TRBV12-4	ASSLSQGVTEAF
TRBV4-2	ASSQAMDIDQPQH
TRBV7-6	ASSSIRSSYNEQF
TRBV3-1	ASSQEGGTVREQY
TRBV21-1	ASSKVYWNSPLH
TRBV28	ASSAQAGLEQY
TRBV6-2/TRBV6-3	ASSTAGTNYYEQY
TRBV4-3	ASSRDRVYGYT